The next 10 T cell receptor beta chains were all read from a single sample in a study of OX40 agonist ivuxolimab in advanced cancers. Profiling relied on immunoSEQ multiplex PCR, and the TCRdb table lists in-frame clones only, not all of them. The sample shows tens of thousands of clones, about 88% of them seen only once. The source was CD4+ or CD8+ T cells sorted from blood, collected in a trial of the OX40 agonist ivuxolimab. The receptors were gathered from an adult with an advanced solid tumor such as melanoma, head and neck, liver or kidney cancer.

This chain uses TRBV19 with TRBJ1-5; D may be TRBD1 (5 bases). Germline V gene sequence: CDR1 LNHDA, CDR2 SQIVND (reference sequence). The CDR3 has 17 amino acids. V shed 5 bases and J shed 0 bases, with 17 bases lying between them. The CDR3 region is CASSPLGHPNSNQPQHF. CDR3 coding DNA: TGTGCCAGTAGTCCACTTGGACATCCGAATAGCAATCAGCCCCAGCATTTT.

The gene calls are TRBV2 and TRBJ2-3; a possible D gene is TRBD1 (6 bases). V gave up 2 bases and J gave up 3 bases, with 15 bases separating them. The CDR3 has 16 amino acids. Germline lookup yields CDR1 SNHLY and CDR2 FYNNEI. In nucleotides, the CDR3 is TGTGCCAGCAGTGAATGGGGGCAGGGTATTACAGATACGCAGTATTTT. It specifies CASSEWGQGITDTQYF. Full variable domain (outside the CDR3, taken from reference TRBV2 and TRBJ2-3): EPEVTQTPSHQVTQMGQEVILRCVPISNHLYFYWYRQILGQKVEFLVSFYNNEISEKSEIFDDQFSVERPDGSNFTLKIRSTKLEDSAMYFCASSEWGQGITDTQYFGPGTRLTVL.

This chain connects TRBV30 to TRBJ2-6; D not certain. Germline assignment: CDR1 GTSNPN and CDR2 SVGIG (reference sequence). The CDR3 loop spans 13 amino acids. The germline V and J ends were trimmed by 4 bases and 0 bases, with 4 bases remaining between them. The CDR3 nucleotides are TGTGCCTGGAAGGGCTCTGGGGCCAACGTCCTGACTTTC. Translating it yields CAWKGSGANVLTF.

V gene TRBV11-3 combines with J gene TRBJ1-1, with unresolved D. There are 13 residues in the CDR3. V lost 3 bases and J 1 base, leaving 6 bases between the germline ends. Germline V gene data show CDR1 as SGHNT and CDR2 as YENEEA. Written as DNA, the CDR3 is TGTGCCAGCAGCTTGGGAGGGAACACTGAAGCTTTCTTT. Translating gives CASSLGGNTEAFF.

This sequence joins TRBV7-8 and TRBJ2-3, with a possible D match to TRBD2 (5 bases). This CDR3 region has 14 residues. V shed 7 bases and J shed 0 bases, with 11 bases lying between them. Germline V lookup: CDR1 SGHVS, CDR2 FQNEAQ. The CDR3 DNA is TGTGCCAGCATCACGCCGGGGAGCACAGATACGCAGTATTTT. It translates to CASITPGSTDTQYF.

The chain uses TRBV27 and TRBJ2-5, with D unresolved. This CDR3 region has 14 residues. Per the germline V gene, CDR1 is MNHEY and CDR2 is SMNVEV (reference sequence). V was pared by 5 bases and J by 7 bases, with 17 bases between. The CDR3 reads CASSIRRRTGTQYF. CDR3 in DNA: TGTGCCAGCAGTATACGCCGTCGGACGGGGACCCAGTACTTC.

V and J are TRBV27 and TRBJ2-6; D ambiguous. CDR3 size: 17 residues. The V and J ends lost 5 bases and 4 bases respectively, with 18 bases between them. Looked up from germline, CDR1 is MNHEY and CDR2 is SMNVEV (reference sequence). The CDR3 spells CASSHSTGFPGANVLTF. The CDR3, as DNA: TGTGCCAGCAGTCACTCCACCGGGTTCCCCGGGGCCAACGTCCTGACTTTC.

The rearrangement uses TRBV7-8 and TRBJ2-3; tentative D call: TRBD2 (6 bases). Germline V CDR1 and CDR2: SGHVS, FQNEAQ. The CDR3 runs to 14 residues. Trimming shortened V by 5 bases and J by 6 bases, and 15 bases separated the two germline ends. CDR3 protein: CASSRTTGGDTQYF. The CDR3 DNA is TGTGCCAGCAGCAGGACTACAGGCGGGGATACGCAGTATTTT.

J is TRBJ2-1 and V is TRBV7-3, with 7 bases matching TRBD2. V shed 4 bases and J 3 bases; nucleotides not matched to a gene: 12. Germline V gene lookup returns CDR1 SGHTA and CDR2 FQGTGA. The length of the CDR3 is 17 residues. The CDR3 protein is CASSYSPPSGVYNEQFF. The CDR3 nucleotides are TGTGCCAGCAGCTATTCCCCCCCTAGCGGCGTCTACAATGAGCAGTTCTTC.

The gene calls are TRBV14 and TRBJ1-2; the D is unclear. The CDR3 contains 13 residues. V lost 3 bases and J lost 4, with 9 bases in between. The V gene's germline CDR1 is SGHDN and CDR2 FVKESK. CDR3 nucleotides: TGTGCCAGCAGCCATTTCCCAGCCTATGGCTACACCTTC. Its protein product is CASSHFPAYGYTF.